These 21 T cell receptor beta chains share one sample of origin, sequenced in a study of blood T cell repertoires in COVID-19. Data came from immunoSEQ multiplex PCR; TCRdb stores just in-frame clones and leaves some out. This table has approximately 220,000 clones, roughly four fifths appearing once. The sequenced sample was PBMCs or T cells enriched from blood (not recorded which). The receptor source for this set is a woman aged 35 to 49 who had been exposed to COVID-19.

The chain links TRBV15 to TRBJ1-5; D unclear. Germline V lookup: CDR1 LNHNV, CDR2 YYDKDF (reference sequence). V was pared by 2 bases and J by 0 bases, with 17 bases between. This CDR3 region has 18 residues. The CDR3: CATSRSRTDFYSNQPQHF. The DNA of the CDR3 is TGTGCCACCAGCAGATCTCGGACGGACTTCTATAGCAATCAGCCCCAGCATTTT.

The chain uses TRBV6-5 and TRBJ1-2, with D possibly being TRBD1 (6 bases). Deletions cut 6 bases from V and 6 bases from J, with 17 bases between. The CDR3 has 14 amino acids. Germline V CDR1 and CDR2: MNHEY, SVGAGI. CDR3 nucleotides: TGTGCCAGCAGCCTACAGGGTCAACCGGATGGCTACACCTTC. It codes for CASSLQGQPDGYTF.

V and J are TRBV7-2 and TRBJ2-7; 8 positions match TRBD1. Trimming took 4 bases from V and 6 from J; bases not matched to a gene: 8. The CDR3 is made up of 14 amino acids. From germline, CDR1 is SGHTA and CDR2 FQGNSA. This CDR3 is CASSWGQASLEQYF. The DNA of the CDR3 is TGTGCCAGCAGCTGGGGACAGGCTAGTCTCGAGCAGTACTTC. The variable domain in full, completed from reference TRBV7-2 and TRBJ2-7, reads GAGVSQSPSNKVTEKGKDVELRCDPISGHTALYWYRQSLGQGLEFLIYFQGNSAPDKSGLPSDRFSAERTGGSVSTLTIQRTQQEDSAVYLCASSWGQASLEQYFGPGTRLTVT.

V and J are TRBV7-2 and TRBJ1-5; maybe TRBD1 (5 bases). The CDR3 loop spans 15 amino acids. Trimming pared 3 bases from V and 1 base from J, leaving 10 bases between. Germline CDR1 and CDR2: SGHTA and FQGNSA. The CDR3 coding sequence is TGTGCCAGCAGCTTGGGGCACAAGAGCAATCAGCCCCAGCATTTT. Translation gives CASSLGHKSNQPQHF.

The chain has TRBV19 and TRBJ1-5; possibly TRBD1 for D (5 bases). Trimming shortened V by 5 bases and J by 6 bases, and 11 bases separated the two germline ends. CDR1 and CDR2 (germline): LNHDA, SQIVND (reference sequence). The CDR3 has 13 amino acids. CDR3 bases: TGTGCCAGTAGTTTGGGGGAGGGTCAGCCCCAGCATTTT. Amino acid sequence: CASSLGEGQPQHF.

The gene calls are TRBV9 and TRBJ1-5; D remains unclear. CDR1 and CDR2 (germline): SGDLS, YYNGEE. The V end lost 0 bases, the J end lost 1 base, and 8 bases lay between the germline ends. The CDR3 is 15 residues long. Here the CDR3 reads CASSVGPGSNQPQHF. The CDR3 nucleotides are TGTGCCAGCAGCGTAGGGCCAGGAAGCAATCAGCCCCAGCATTTT.

The genes are TRBV3-1 (or the pseudogene TRBV3-2) and TRBJ1-1, with D perhaps matching TRBD1 (5 bases). The CDR3 runs to 13 residues. Trimming stripped 1 base from V and 5 bases from J, with 8 bases between. Germline-derived CDR1 and CDR2 are LGHDT and YNNKEL (reference sequence). For the CDR3, the DNA is TGTGCCAGCAGCCAAGGCAGGGTAACTGAAGCTTTCTTT. It codes for CASSQGRVTEAFF.

This clone was detected a few times. The chain employs TRBV27 and TRBJ1-5; tentative D call: TRBD1 (6 bases). CDR1 and CDR2 (germline): MNHEY, SMNVEV (reference sequence). The V end lost 6 bases, the J end lost 4 bases, and 13 bases lay between the germline ends. The CDR3 is 14 residues long. The CDR3 spells CASRPQGWNQPQHF. Written as DNA, the CDR3 is TGTGCCAGCAGACCTCAGGGGTGGAATCAGCCCCAGCATTTT.

The rearrangement joins TRBV19 to TRBJ2-3; 9 bases are a match to TRBD2. The CDR3 has 16 residues. In germline, CDR1 is LNHDA, CDR2 SQIVND (reference sequence). The junction had 10 bases not matched to a gene; V was cut back by 6 bases and J by 3 bases. CDR3 nucleotide sequence: TGTGCCAGTAGGGACTGGCGGGGGGGCGGGACAGATACGCAGTATTTT. Its translation is CASRDWRGGGTDTQYF.

The chain has TRBV18 and TRBJ1-1; D is unresolved. CDR3 length: 15 amino acids. Germline CDR1 and CDR2: KGHSH and LQKENI. V dropped 2 bases and J dropped 0 bases, with 10 bases sitting between them. The CDR3 sequence is CASSPVAVMNTEAFF. CDR3 bases: TGTGCCAGCTCACCAGTTGCAGTCATGAACACTGAAGCTTTCTTT.

The rearrangement uses TRBV7-2 and TRBJ2-1; the D gene is possibly TRBD2 (5 bases). V was clipped by 5 bases and J by 2 bases, with 13 bases between them. This CDR3 spans 15 amino acids. CDR1 SGHTA and CDR2 FQGNSA come from the germline V gene. CDR3 sequence (DNA): TGTGCCAGCAGCCTATCTAGCAGAACCTACAATGAGCAGTTCTTC. Translation gives CASSLSSRTYNEQFF.

A single count supports this clone. V usage is TRBV5-4 and J usage is TRBJ1-2, with TRBD1 as a possible D gene (6 bases). The CDR3 spans 15 residues. V was pared by 2 bases and J by 3 bases, with 14 bases between. Germline CDR1 and CDR2: SGHNT and YYREEE (reference sequence). CDR3 sequence reads: CASSFRGGVDYGYTF. The CDR3 coding sequence is TGTGCCAGCAGCTTCCGAGGGGGAGTTGACTATGGCTACACCTTC.

V gene TRBV18 combines with J gene TRBJ2-1, with 8 bases lining up with TRBD1. The CDR3 is 15 amino acids. The J segment lost 8 bases and the V segment lost 4 bases, leaving 10 bases of the junction unmatched. The germline CDR1 and CDR2 sequences are KGHSH and LQKENI. The CDR3 bases are TGTGCCAGCTCACAGAGGACAGGGTCGGACGATGAGCAGTTCTTC. The encoded protein is CASSQRTGSDDEQFF.

The chain joins TRBV29-1 to TRBJ2-1; 10 nucleotides agree with TRBD2. The CDR3 totals 13 residues. Per the germline V gene, CDR1 is SQVTM and CDR2 is ANQGSEA. Germline trimming cut 4 bases from V and 7 bases from J; bases unmatched to any gene: 4. CDR3 sequence (DNA): TGCAGCGTTGTGGGACTAGCGCTTAATGAGCAGTTCTTC. Its translation: CSVVGLALNEQFF.

This clone was seen more than once but under ten times. J is TRBJ1-2 and V is TRBV4-1; 7 nucleotides line up with TRBD1. The CDR3 totals 17 residues. Germline assignment: CDR1 MGHRA and CDR2 YSYEKL. The V segment lost 2 bases and the J segment 4 bases; nucleotides outside the gene matches: 13. CDR3 DNA sequence: TGCGCCAGCAGCCAACCAGCGGCGACAGGGAGACCCTATGGCTACACCTTC. This sequence encodes CASSQPAATGRPYGYTF.

This clone has just one count. This chain joins TRBV5-1 and TRBJ1-5; TRBD1 might be the D (6 bases). Germline loops: CDR1 SGHRS, CDR2 YFSETQ. The CDR3 contains 14 residues. With 4 bases removed from V and 8 bases from J, the gap between germline ends came to 16 bases. For the CDR3, the DNA is TGCGCCAGCAGCGCCACAGGGCCTCCCGAGCCCCAGCATTTT. This encodes CASSATGPPEPQHF.

This chain's CDR3 is CASSLRQNTDTQYF. CDR3 coding DNA: TGTGCCAGCAGCCTTAGACAGAACACAGATACGCAGTATTTT. The genes are TRBV3-1 (or the pseudogene TRBV3-2) and TRBJ2-3; TRBD1 might be the D (5 bases). CDR1 LGHDT and CDR2 YNNKEL come from the germline V gene (reference sequence). With 4 bases removed from V and 2 bases from J, the gap between germline ends came to 10 bases. The CDR3 is made up of 14 amino acids.

The chain carries TRBV3-1 (or the pseudogene TRBV3-2) and TRBJ1-2; 7 positions match TRBD1. Germline V gives CDR1 LGHDT, CDR2 YNNKEL (reference sequence). The V segment lost 2 bases and the J segment 4 bases; nucleotides outside the gene matches: 4. The CDR3 is made up of 14 amino acids. The CDR3 DNA follows: TGTGCCAGCAGCCAATACCAGGGGGTCTATGGCTACACCTTC. This codes for CASSQYQGVYGYTF.

The chain links TRBV30 to TRBJ2-1; 7 positions agree with TRBD1. Trimming removed 3 bases from V and 9 bases from J; junction bases left unmatched: 8. CDR1 and CDR2 (germline): GTSNPN, SVGIG (reference sequence). The length of the CDR3 is 13 residues. CDR3 loop: CAWRDPDRVEQFF. The DNA of the CDR3 is TGTGCCTGGAGAGATCCTGACAGGGTTGAGCAGTTCTTC.

The table lists this clone with a few counts. This chain uses TRBV6-2 or TRBV6-3 with TRBJ2-4; 8 nucleotides line up with TRBD1. V lost 2 bases and J lost 1; bases outside the gene matches: 7. Germline values: CDR1 MNHEY, CDR2 SVGEGT. This CDR3 has 17 amino acids. CDR3 amino acids: CASSYDRGGRAKNIQYF. CDR3 nucleotide sequence: TGTGCCAGCAGTTACGACAGGGGAGGAAGGGCCAAAAACATTCAGTACTTC.

The chain uses TRBV19 and TRBJ2-7; D is undetermined. CDR3 length: 13 amino acids. The germline gives CDR1 LNHDA, CDR2 SQIVND (reference sequence). V was pared by 1 base and J by 3 bases, with 7 bases between. This CDR3 reads CASSIGAGYEQYF. CDR3 in DNA: TGTGCCAGTAGTATAGGTGCAGGCTACGAGCAGTACTTC.